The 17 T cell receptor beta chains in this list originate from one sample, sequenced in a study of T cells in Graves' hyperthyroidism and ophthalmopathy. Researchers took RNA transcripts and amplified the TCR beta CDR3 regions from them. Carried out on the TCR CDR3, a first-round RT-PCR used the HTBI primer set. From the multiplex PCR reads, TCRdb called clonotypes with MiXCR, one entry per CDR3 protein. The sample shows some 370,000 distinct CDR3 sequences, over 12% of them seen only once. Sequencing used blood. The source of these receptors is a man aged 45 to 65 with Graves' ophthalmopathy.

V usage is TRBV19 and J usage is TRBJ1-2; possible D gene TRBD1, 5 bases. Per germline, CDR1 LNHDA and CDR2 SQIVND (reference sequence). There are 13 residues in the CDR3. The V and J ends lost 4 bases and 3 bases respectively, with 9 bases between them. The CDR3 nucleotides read TGTGCCAGTAGTACGGCAGGGTACTATGGCTACACCTTC. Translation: CASSTAGYYGYTF.

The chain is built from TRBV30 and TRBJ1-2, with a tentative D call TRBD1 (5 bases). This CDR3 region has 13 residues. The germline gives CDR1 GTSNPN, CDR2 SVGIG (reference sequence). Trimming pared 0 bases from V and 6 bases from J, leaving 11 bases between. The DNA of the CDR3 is TGTGCCTGGAGTGTAGGGGATCCTAATGGCTACACCTTC. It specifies CAWSVGDPNGYTF.

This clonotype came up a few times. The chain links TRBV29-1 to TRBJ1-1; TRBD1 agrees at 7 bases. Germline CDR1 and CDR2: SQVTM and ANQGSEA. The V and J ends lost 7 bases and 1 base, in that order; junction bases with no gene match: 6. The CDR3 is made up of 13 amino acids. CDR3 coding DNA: TGCAGCGCACAGGGGACTGCGAACACTGAAGCTTTCTTT. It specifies CSAQGTANTEAFF.

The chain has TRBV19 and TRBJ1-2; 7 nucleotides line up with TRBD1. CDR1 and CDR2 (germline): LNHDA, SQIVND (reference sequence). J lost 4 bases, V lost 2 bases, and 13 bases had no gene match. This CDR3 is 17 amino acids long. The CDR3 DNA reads TGTGCCAGTAGTATACCCGGGACAGAACCGCGACTCTATGGCTACACCTTC. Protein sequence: CASSIPGTEPRLYGYTF.

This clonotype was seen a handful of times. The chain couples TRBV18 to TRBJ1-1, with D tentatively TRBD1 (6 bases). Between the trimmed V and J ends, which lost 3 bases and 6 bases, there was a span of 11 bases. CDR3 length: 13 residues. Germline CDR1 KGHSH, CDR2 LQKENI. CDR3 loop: CASSPLRGPEAFF. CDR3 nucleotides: TGTGCCAGCTCACCGCTCAGGGGACCTGAAGCTTTCTTT.

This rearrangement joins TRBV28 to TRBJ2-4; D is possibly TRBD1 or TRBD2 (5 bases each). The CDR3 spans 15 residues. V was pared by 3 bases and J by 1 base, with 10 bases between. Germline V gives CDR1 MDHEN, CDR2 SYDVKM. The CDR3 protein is CASSFGGSAKNIQYF. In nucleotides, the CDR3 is TGTGCCAGCAGTTTTGGGGGTTCGGCCAAAAACATTCAGTACTTC.

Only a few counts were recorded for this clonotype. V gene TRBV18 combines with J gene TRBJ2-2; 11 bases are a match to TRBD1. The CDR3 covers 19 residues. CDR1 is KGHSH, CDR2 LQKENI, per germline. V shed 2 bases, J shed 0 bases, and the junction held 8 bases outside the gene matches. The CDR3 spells CASSPSGTGGKTNTGELFF. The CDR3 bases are TGTGCCAGCTCACCATCCGGGACAGGGGGAAAAACGAACACCGGGGAGCTGTTTTTT.

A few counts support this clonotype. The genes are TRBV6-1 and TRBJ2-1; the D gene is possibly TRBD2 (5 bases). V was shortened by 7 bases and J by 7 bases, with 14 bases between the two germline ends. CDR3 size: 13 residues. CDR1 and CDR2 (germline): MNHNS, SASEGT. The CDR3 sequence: CASKTGRANEQFF. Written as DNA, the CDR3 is TGTGCCAGCAAAACCGGGCGGGCAAATGAGCAGTTCTTC.

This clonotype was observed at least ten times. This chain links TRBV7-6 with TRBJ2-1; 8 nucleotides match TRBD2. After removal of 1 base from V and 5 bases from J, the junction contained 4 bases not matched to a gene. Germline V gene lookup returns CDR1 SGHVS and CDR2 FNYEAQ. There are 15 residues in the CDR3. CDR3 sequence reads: CASSLGGLANNEQFF. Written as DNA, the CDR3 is TGTGCCAGCAGCTTAGGCGGACTAGCAAACAATGAGCAGTTCTTC.

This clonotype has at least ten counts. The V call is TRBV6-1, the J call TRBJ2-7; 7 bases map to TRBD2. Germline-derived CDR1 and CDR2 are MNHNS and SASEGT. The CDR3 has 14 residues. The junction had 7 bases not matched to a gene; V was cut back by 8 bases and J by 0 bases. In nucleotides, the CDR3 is TGTGCCAGCCATCGGGGCGGGAGCTCCTACGAGCAGTACTTC. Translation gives CASHRGGSSYEQYF.

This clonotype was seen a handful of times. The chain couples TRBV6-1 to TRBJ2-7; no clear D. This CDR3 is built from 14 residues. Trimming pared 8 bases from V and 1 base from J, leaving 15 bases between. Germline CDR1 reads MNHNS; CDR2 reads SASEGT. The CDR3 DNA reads TGTGCCAGCGGACCACGACAAGATTCCTACGAGCAGTACTTC. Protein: CASGPRQDSYEQYF.

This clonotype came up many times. Written as DNA, the CDR3 is TGCGCCAGCAGCTCACAGGGGAACATTCAGTACTTC. Its translation: CASSSQGNIQYF. The chain couples TRBV5-1 to TRBJ2-4; 7 nucleotides align to TRBD1. V lost 3 bases to trimming and J lost 7 bases; unmatched junction nucleotides: 1. Germline-derived CDR1 and CDR2 are SGHRS and YFSETQ. The CDR3 runs 12 residues.

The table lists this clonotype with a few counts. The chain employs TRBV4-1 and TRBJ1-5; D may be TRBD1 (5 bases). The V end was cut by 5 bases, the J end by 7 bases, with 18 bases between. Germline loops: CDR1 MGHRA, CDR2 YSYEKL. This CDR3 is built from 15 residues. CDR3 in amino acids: CASSTSGQEGQPQHF. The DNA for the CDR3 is TGCGCCAGCAGCACAAGCGGGCAGGAGGGGCAGCCCCAGCATTTT.

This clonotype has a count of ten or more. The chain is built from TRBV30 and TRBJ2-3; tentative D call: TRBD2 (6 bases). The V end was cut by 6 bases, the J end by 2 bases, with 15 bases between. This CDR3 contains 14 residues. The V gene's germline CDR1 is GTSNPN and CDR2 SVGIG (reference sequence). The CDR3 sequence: CACQWAGPTDTQYF. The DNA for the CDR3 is TGTGCCTGCCAGTGGGCGGGACCCACAGATACGCAGTATTTT.

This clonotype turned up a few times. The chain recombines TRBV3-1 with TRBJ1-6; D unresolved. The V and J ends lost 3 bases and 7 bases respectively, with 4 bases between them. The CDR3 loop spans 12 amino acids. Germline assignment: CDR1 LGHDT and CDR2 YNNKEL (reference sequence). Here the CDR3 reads CASSHTNSPLHF. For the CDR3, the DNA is TGTGCCAGCAGCCATACGAATTCACCCCTCCACTTT.

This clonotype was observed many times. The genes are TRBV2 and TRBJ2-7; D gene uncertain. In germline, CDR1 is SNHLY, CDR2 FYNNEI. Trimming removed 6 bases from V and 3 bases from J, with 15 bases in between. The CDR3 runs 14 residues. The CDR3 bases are TGTGCCAGCAGAGACTCGAACAATCACTACGAGCAGTACTTC. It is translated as CASRDSNNHYEQYF. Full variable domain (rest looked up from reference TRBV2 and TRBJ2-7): EPEVTQTPSHQVTQMGQEVILRCVPISNHLYFYWYRQILGQKVEFLVSFYNNEISEKSEIFDDQFSVERPDGSNFTLKIRSTKLEDSAMYFCASRDSNNHYEQYFGPGTRLTVT.

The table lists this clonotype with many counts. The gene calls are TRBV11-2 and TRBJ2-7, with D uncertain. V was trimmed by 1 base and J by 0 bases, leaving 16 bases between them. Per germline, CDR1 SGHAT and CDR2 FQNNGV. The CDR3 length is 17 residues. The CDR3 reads CASSLGLFAQSSYEQYF. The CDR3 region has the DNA TGTGCCAGCAGCTTAGGCCTCTTCGCTCAGAGCTCCTACGAGCAGTACTTC.